Presented here are 2 T cell receptor beta chains from one specimen sequenced in a study of control samples from healthy donors and cancer patients. Some clones are missing from TCRdb's copy, which holds only in-frame ones; the method was immunoSEQ multiplex PCR. The sample lists some 170,000 clones; nearly 96% were seen once. The specimen was blood. Source of these receptors: a woman under 40 in good health.

This clone has just one count. The V gene is TRBV27, the J gene TRBJ2-3; 9 nucleotides align to TRBD1. V lost 6 bases to trimming and J lost 0 bases; unmatched junction nucleotides: 4. CDR3 size: 15 residues. Germline V gene lookup returns CDR1 MNHEY and CDR2 SMNVEV (reference sequence). As DNA, the CDR3 is TGTGCCAGCAGAGCTACAGGGGGCAGCACAGATACGCAGTATTTT. Translation gives CASRATGGSTDTQYF.

V usage is TRBV20-1 and J usage is TRBJ1-4, with D maybe TRBD1 (6 bases). Trimming cost V 3 bases and J 0 bases, with 17 bases left between them. The V gene's germline CDR1 is DFQATT and CDR2 SNEGSKA (reference sequence). The CDR3 contains 17 residues. The CDR3 reads CSASTRGPLTTNEKLFF. The CDR3 nucleotides read TGCAGTGCTAGTACCAGGGGCCCCCTAACAACTAATGAAAAACTGTTTTTT.